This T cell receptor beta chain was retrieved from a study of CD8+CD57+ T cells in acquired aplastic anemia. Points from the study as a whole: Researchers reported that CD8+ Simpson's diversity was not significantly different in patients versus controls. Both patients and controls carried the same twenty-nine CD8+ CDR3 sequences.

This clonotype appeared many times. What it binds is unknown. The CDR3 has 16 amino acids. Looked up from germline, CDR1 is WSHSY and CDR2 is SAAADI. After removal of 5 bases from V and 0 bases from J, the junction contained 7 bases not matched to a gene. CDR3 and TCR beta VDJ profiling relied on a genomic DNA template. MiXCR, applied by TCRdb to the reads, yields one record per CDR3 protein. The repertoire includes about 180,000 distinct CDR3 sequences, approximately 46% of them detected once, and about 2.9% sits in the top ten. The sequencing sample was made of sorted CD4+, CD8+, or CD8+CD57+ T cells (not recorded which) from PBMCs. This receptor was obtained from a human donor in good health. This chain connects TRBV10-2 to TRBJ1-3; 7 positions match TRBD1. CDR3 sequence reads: CASSRTGLNSGNTIYF. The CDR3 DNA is TGCGCCAGCAGTAGGACAGGCCTGAACTCTGGAAACACCATATATTTT.